These 27 T cell receptor beta chains came from one sample sequenced in a study of radiotherapy plus CTLA-4 blockade in lung cancer. Profiling relied on immunoSEQ multiplex PCR, and the TCRdb table lists in-frame clones only, not all of them. Of tens of thousands of clones listed, 85% to 90% are singletons. The sample was peripheral blood, taken from a patient treated with radiotherapy plus ipilimumab. Source of these receptors: a human donor with non-small cell lung cancer that progressed on radiotherapy plus ipilimumab.

The J gene is TRBJ2-4, the V gene TRBV18; weak D call: TRBD1 (6 bases). This CDR3 is built from 14 residues. V was shortened by 2 bases and J by 8 bases, with 13 bases between the two germline ends. Per the germline V gene, CDR1 is KGHSH and CDR2 is LQKENI. The DNA for the CDR3 is TGTGCCAGCTCACCAGGGGGCTTTCAGGACATTCAGTACTTC. It is translated as CASSPGGFQDIQYF.

The gene calls are TRBV5-6 and TRBJ1-2, with TRBD1 matching over 9 bases. Germline V gene data show CDR1 as SGHDT and CDR2 as YYEEEE. With V trimmed by 0 bases and J by 5 bases, 2 bases remained unmatched. The CDR3 spans 14 residues. CDR3 DNA: TGTGCCAGCAGCTTGGGAGACAGGGGGTATGGCTACACCTTC. Its translation is CASSLGDRGYGYTF.

This clone has a single count. The chain combines TRBV14 with TRBJ1-2, with TRBD1 as a possible D gene (6 bases). V was trimmed by 4 bases and J by 4 bases, leaving 19 bases between them. The CDR3 length is 16 residues. The germline gives CDR1 SGHDN, CDR2 FVKESK. CDR3 sequence reads: CASSPLQGWGPYGYTF. CDR3 sequence (DNA): TGTGCCAGCAGCCCATTACAGGGATGGGGACCCTATGGCTACACCTTC.

The gene calls are TRBV5-4 and TRBJ2-1; the D gene is possibly TRBD2 (5 bases). The CDR3 contains 15 residues. CDR1 and CDR2 from the germline V gene are SGHNT and YYREEE (reference sequence). Between the trimmed V and J ends, which lost 7 bases and 0 bases, there was a span of 14 bases. The CDR3 DNA is TGTGCCAGCGGCCCTACGGGGAGCTCCTACAATGAGCAGTTCTTC. Protein: CASGPTGSSYNEQFF.

This sequence joins TRBV2 and TRBJ1-2, with 9 bases matching TRBD1. Looked up from germline, CDR1 is SNHLY and CDR2 is FYNNEI. The CDR3 spans 16 residues. The V and J ends lost 4 bases and 2 bases, in that order; junction bases with no gene match: 8. CDR3 sequence (DNA): TGTGCCAGCAGTGGCCCGACAGGGGGAAGGAACTATGGCTACACCTTC. Translated, it gives CASSGPTGGRNYGYTF.

The rearrangement uses TRBV29-1 and TRBJ1-2, with D possibly TRBD1 on 5 matching bases. Trimming cost V 8 bases and J 3 bases, with 13 bases left between them. Germline values: CDR1 SQVTM, CDR2 ANQGSEA. The CDR3 consists of 12 residues. The CDR3 here is CSSTTGDYGYTF. For the CDR3, the DNA is TGCAGCTCAACGACGGGGGACTATGGCTACACCTTC.

The J gene is TRBJ2-5, the V gene TRBV23-1; no clear D gene. TRBV23-1 is an ORF; its function is uncertain. CDR3 length: 13 amino acids. V lost 7 bases, J lost 3 bases, and 12 bases lay in between. The CDR3 sequence: CASILCTKETQYF. The CDR3 region has the DNA TGCGCCAGCATCTTATGCACGAAAGAGACCCAGTACTTC.

This clone was seen a handful of times. Other DNA sequences of this sample code for an identical CDR3. The chain couples TRBV7-2 to TRBJ2-7; D ambiguous. The CDR3 runs to 13 residues. Deletions cut 0 bases from V and 2 bases from J, with 5 bases between. The germline gives CDR1 SGHTA, CDR2 FQGNSA. The CDR3: CASSLAPTYEQYF. The CDR3 region has the DNA TGTGCCAGCAGCTTAGCTCCCACCTACGAGCAGTACTTC.

V is TRBV9 and J is TRBJ2-5, with D perhaps TRBD1 or TRBD2 (5 bases each). The CDR3 has 14 amino acids. Germline values: CDR1 SGDLS, CDR2 YYNGEE. V lost 0 bases and J 1 base, leaving 7 bases between the germline ends. The CDR3 DNA reads as TGTGCCAGCAGCGTAGGAGGGACCCAAGAGACCCAGTACTTC. It yields the protein CASSVGGTQETQYF. The complete variable domain, with remaining parts taken from reference TRBV9 and TRBJ2-5, reads DSGVTQTPKHLITATGQRVTLRCSPRSGDLSVYWYQQSLDQGLQFLIQYYNGEERAKGNILERFSAQQFPDLHSELNLSSLELGDSALYFCASSVGGTQETQYFGPGTRLLVL.

The chain couples TRBV6-6 to TRBJ1-4; D is perhaps TRBD1 (5 bases). Per germline, CDR1 MNHNY and CDR2 SVGAGI (reference sequence). The CDR3 is 14 amino acids. The ends were cut back, 2 bases at V and 4 bases at J, with 8 bases in the middle. The CDR3 sequence is CASSYGGDNEKLFF. CDR3 nucleotide sequence: TGTGCCAGCAGTTACGGGGGGGATAATGAAAAACTGTTTTTT.

The chain links TRBV7-2 to TRBJ1-4; D is ambiguous. Germline CDR1 SGHTA, CDR2 FQGNSA. Trimming pared 4 bases from V and 0 bases from J, leaving 9 bases between. The CDR3 is 15 residues long. This chain's CDR3 is CASSSAVTTNEKLFF. In nucleotides, the CDR3 is TGTGCCAGCAGCTCTGCAGTAACAACTAATGAAAAACTGTTTTTT.

The sample holds a few counts of this clone. The V gene is TRBV11-2, the J gene TRBJ2-5; no firm D call. The length of the CDR3 is 16 residues. CDR1 is SGHAT, CDR2 FQNNGV, per germline. V was clipped by 1 base and J by 1 base, with 13 bases between them. CDR3 loop: CASSLVLVSRQETQYF. CDR3 nucleotides: TGTGCCAGCAGCTTAGTTTTGGTCAGCCGCCAAGAGACCCAGTACTTC.

The V and J genes are TRBV2 and TRBJ2-7, with 8 positions matching TRBD1. The germline V gene has CDR1 SNHLY and CDR2 FYNNEI. V was pared by 6 bases and J by 2 bases, with 9 bases of the junction left unmatched. CDR3 length: 15 residues. Written as DNA, the CDR3 is TGTGCCAGCAGCGGTGGGGGGACAGGAACCTACGAGCAGTACTTC. As protein: CASSGGGTGTYEQYF.

This chain connects TRBV7-2 to TRBJ1-1; the D is unclear. Trimming removed 6 bases from V and 2 bases from J, with 13 bases in between. The germline gives CDR1 SGHTA, CDR2 FQGNSA. This CDR3 contains 14 residues. The CDR3 loop is CASSPRNLNTEAFF. The CDR3 DNA is TGTGCCAGCAGTCCTAGAAACCTCAACACTGAAGCTTTCTTT.

The DNA for the CDR3 is TGCGCCAGCAGCTTTGGGTTAGGAAAAGAGACCCAGTACTTC. This codes for CASSFGLGKETQYF. The gene calls are TRBV5-1 and TRBJ2-5, with no clear D. Germline CDR1 reads SGHRS; CDR2 reads YFSETQ. The germline V and J ends were trimmed by 2 bases and 3 bases, with 11 bases remaining between them. The length of the CDR3 is 14 residues.

This chain joins TRBV27 and TRBJ1-2; weak D call: TRBD1 (6 bases). Germline assignment: CDR1 MNHEY and CDR2 SMNVEV (reference sequence). This CDR3 has 14 residues. V lost 3 bases, J lost 4 bases, and 12 bases lay in between. The CDR3, as DNA: TGTGCCAGCAGTTTTGTCAGGGGATCCTATGGCTACACCTTC. Amino acid sequence: CASSFVRGSYGYTF.

The V gene is TRBV5-1, the J gene TRBJ1-6; D is ambiguous. The CDR3 totals 14 residues. Trimming took off 5 bases at V and 7 bases at J, with 13 bases between the two ends. Germline lookup yields CDR1 SGHRS and CDR2 YFSETQ. CDR3: CASSRAIGNSPLHF. CDR3 coding DNA: TGCGCCAGCAGTCGGGCCATCGGGAATTCACCCCTCCACTTT.

V is TRBV28 and J is TRBJ2-3, with TRBD2 matching over 11 bases. CDR1 is MDHEN, CDR2 SYDVKM, per germline. The CDR3 consists of 15 residues. V was clipped by 5 bases and J by 1 base; unmatched bases: 2. Here the CDR3 reads CASSKLAGGTDTQYF. The CDR3 bases are TGTGCCAGCAGTAAACTAGCGGGGGGCACAGATACGCAGTATTTT. Complete variable domain (other parts from reference TRBV28 and TRBJ2-3): DVKVTQSSRYLVKRTGEKVFLECVQDMDHENMFWYRQDPGLGLRLIYFSYDVKMKEKGDIPEGYSVSREKKERFSLILESASTNQTSMYLCASSKLAGGTDTQYFGPGTRLTVL.

This chain joins TRBV29-1 and TRBJ1-2, with 10 bases identical to TRBD1. CDR3 length: 15 residues. CDR1 is SQVTM and CDR2 is ANQGSEA in the germline V gene. The ends lost 5 bases at V and 0 bases at J; junction bases unmatched: 6. This chain's CDR3 is CSVSGQGSANYGYTF. The CDR3 DNA is TGCAGCGTTTCGGGACAGGGGTCTGCTAACTATGGCTACACCTTC.

The genes are TRBV30 and TRBJ1-1; perhaps TRBD1 as D (5 bases). Trimming pared 4 bases from V and 4 bases from J, leaving 13 bases between. This CDR3 contains 13 residues. Germline lookup yields CDR1 GTSNPN and CDR2 SVGIG (reference sequence). CDR3 region: CAWIVARGTEAFF. The CDR3 nucleotides are TGTGCCTGGATTGTTGCGAGGGGCACTGAAGCTTTCTTT.

This chain joins TRBV10-3 and TRBJ1-1; the D gene is possibly TRBD1 (5 bases). This CDR3 spans 14 amino acids. With 3 bases removed from V and 0 bases from J, the gap between germline ends came to 8 bases. From germline, CDR1 is ENHRY and CDR2 SYGVKD. CDR3 in amino acids: CAISESGLNTEAFF. CDR3 nucleotide sequence: TGTGCCATCAGTGAATCAGGGTTGAACACTGAAGCTTTCTTT.

The chain has TRBV6-1 and TRBJ1-4, with D uncertain. CDR1 is MNHNS, CDR2 SASEGT, per germline. V dropped 4 bases and J dropped 3 bases, with 15 bases sitting between them. The CDR3 extends over 16 amino acids. The CDR3 region is CASSALGGPANEKLFF. Here the CDR3 DNA reads TGTGCCAGCAGTGCACTAGGAGGGCCGGCTAATGAAAAACTGTTTTTT.

The chain combines TRBV19 with TRBJ1-2, with D unclear. Germline V gene data show CDR1 as LNHDA and CDR2 as SQIVND (reference sequence). V was pared by 6 bases and J by 6 bases, with 14 bases between. CDR3 size: 13 residues. The chain's CDR3 is CASRLPGTDGYTF. CDR3 nucleotides: TGTGCCAGTAGGCTCCCCGGCACTGATGGCTACACCTTC.

This sequence joins TRBV7-2 and TRBJ1-4; the D gene is possibly TRBD1 (5 bases). Trimming took 1 base from V and 0 from J, leaving 12 bases between them. The CDR3 loop spans 17 amino acids. The V gene's germline CDR1 is SGHTA and CDR2 FQGNSA. CDR3 DNA: TGTGCCAGCAGCTTAGGGGGAATAGGGGCAACTAATGAAAAACTGTTTTTT. It is translated as CASSLGGIGATNEKLFF.

This sequence joins TRBV29-1 and TRBJ1-1, with TRBD1 matching 10 bases. The CDR3 is made up of 14 amino acids. Germline values: CDR1 SQVTM, CDR2 ANQGSEA. The V gene end was trimmed by 3 bases and the J gene end by 2 bases; junction bases not matched to a gene: 3. The CDR3: CSVEGTGVNTEAFF. CDR3 DNA: TGCAGCGTTGAGGGGACAGGGGTTAACACTGAAGCTTTCTTT.

The chain carries TRBV28 and TRBJ2-7; TRBD2 agrees at 8 bases. J gave up 3 bases and V 7 bases, and 11 bases lay outside the gene matches. Germline V gives CDR1 MDHEN, CDR2 SYDVKM. The CDR3 has 15 amino acids. The CDR3 reads CASNGVAGGFYEQYF. DNA of the CDR3: TGTGCCAGCAATGGGGTGGCGGGGGGCTTCTACGAGCAGTACTTC.

This clone was found a few times. V and J are TRBV7-2 and TRBJ2-5, with a weak D call TRBD1 (5 bases). The CDR3 runs 16 residues. Trimming removed 5 bases at V and 4 bases at J, with 20 bases between. Per the germline V gene, CDR1 is SGHTA and CDR2 is FQGNSA. The CDR3 reads CASSPPLQGKGETQYF. CDR3 sequence (DNA): TGTGCCAGCAGCCCACCGTTGCAGGGTAAAGGAGAGACCCAGTACTTC.